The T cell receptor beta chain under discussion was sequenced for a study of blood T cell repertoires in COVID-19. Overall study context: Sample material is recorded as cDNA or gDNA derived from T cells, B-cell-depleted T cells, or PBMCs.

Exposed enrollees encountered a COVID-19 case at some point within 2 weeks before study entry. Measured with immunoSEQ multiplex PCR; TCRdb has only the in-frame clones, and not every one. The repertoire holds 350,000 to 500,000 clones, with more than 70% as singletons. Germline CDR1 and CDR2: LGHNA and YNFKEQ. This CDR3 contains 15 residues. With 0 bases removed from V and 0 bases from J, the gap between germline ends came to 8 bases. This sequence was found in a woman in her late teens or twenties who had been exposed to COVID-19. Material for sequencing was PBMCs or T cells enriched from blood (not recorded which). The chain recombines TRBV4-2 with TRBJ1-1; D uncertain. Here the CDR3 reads CASSQEGRLNTEAFF. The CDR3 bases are TGTGCCAGCAGCCAAGAGGGCAGGTTGAACACTGAAGCTTTCTTT.